Below are 3 T cell receptor beta chains sequenced from a single sample in a study of T cells in tumors after PD-1 blockade. Produced via immunoSEQ multiplex PCR; TCRdb's table is partial and in-frame only. The table includes about 59,000 clones, 80% detected once. This material consisted of PBMCs, taken before anti-PD-1 treatment. The receptors derive from a human donor with basal cell carcinoma.

This rearrangement joins TRBV29-1 to TRBJ2-7; D gene ambiguous. The V and J ends lost 6 bases and 6 bases respectively, with 12 bases between them. CDR1 and CDR2 from the germline V gene are SQVTM and ANQGSEA. The CDR3 totals 11 residues. The CDR3 protein is CSVVQVSEQYF. DNA of the CDR3: TGCAGCGTGGTGCAGGTGTCCGAGCAGTACTTC.

CDR3 nucleotide sequence: TGTGCCAGCAGCAATACCCGGGACATAAACTATGGCTACACCTTC. It is translated as CASSNTRDINYGYTF. The chain joins TRBV16 to TRBJ1-2; TRBD1 might be the D (6 bases). V lost 5 bases and J 2 bases, leaving 15 bases between the germline ends. The CDR3 has 15 residues. Per germline, CDR1 KGHSY and CDR2 FQNENV.

The chain joins TRBV9 to TRBJ2-5; no clear D gene. The CDR3 contains 14 residues. V was trimmed by 2 bases and J by 5 bases, leaving 13 bases between them. CDR1 and CDR2 from the germline V gene are SGDLS and YYNGEE. For the CDR3, the DNA is TGTGCCAGCAGCGTGAGCTTCGCTGGGGAGACCCAGTACTTC. The encoded protein is CASSVSFAGETQYF.